This T cell receptor (beta chain) was retrieved from a study of vaccination and CD4 T cells after COVID-19. Treatment in this sample: approximately 9-day PBMC culture with coronavirus spike peptide pools or control peptides (ViraFEST assay). Points from the study as a whole: A nonsignificant median increase from about 22 to 38 SARS-CoV-2-reactive clonotypes was observed.

The Oncomine TCR Beta short-read assay was applied to DNA of cultured CD4+ T cells. In TCRdb, the PCR reads were re-called with MiXCR into one record per CDR3 protein. Here the sample spans around 10,000 distinct CDR3 sequences, 73% being singletons. Trimming removed 0 bases from V and 3 bases from J, with 13 bases in between. Per germline, CDR1 LNHNV and CDR2 YYDKDF (reference sequence). The CDR3 consists of 16 residues. In regard to this clonotype: What it binds is unknown.

Sequencing was done on a sample of CD4+ T cells from blood, cultured in vitro. This receptor was identified in a human donor who had recovered from COVID-19. The chain carries TRBV15 and TRBJ2-3, with a possible D match to TRBD2 (6 bases). DNA for the CDR3: TGTGCCACCAGCAGAGATCGGAGGGTGGTTACAGATACGCAGTATTTT. Protein: CATSRDRRVVTDTQYF.